This T cell receptor beta chain appears in the sequencing data of a study of cytomegalovirus exposure and HLA in healthy donors. Study-level information: Earlier work reported about 110 million unique TCR beta sequences from about 180 million T cells.

Germline loops: CDR1 SGHTA, CDR2 FQGNSA. This CDR3 is 16 amino acids long. J gave up 7 bases and V 4 bases, and 10 bases lay outside the gene matches. Notes on the study in general: Among donors in an Asian-associated ancestry cluster, a later analysis reportedly found fewer N-insertions than the roughly 700-donor mean. Evidence from a later analysis indicated that most CMV-associated TCR beta chains looked HLA-restricted.

This clone was observed once. Antigen: not known. 60 Vbeta and 13 Jbeta primers were used in PCR. Data came from immunoSEQ multiplex PCR; TCRdb stores just in-frame clones and leaves some out. The sample lists over 95,000 clones, approximately 80% occurring once. Sequencing was performed on PBMCs. The rearrangement uses TRBV7-2 and TRBJ2-1; 10 bases fit TRBD2. The TCR originated in a female donor in good health and CMV-seronegative. The CDR3 loop reads CASSSPLAGGRNEQFF. CDR3 in DNA: TGTGCCAGCAGCTCTCCTTTAGCGGGGGGCAGGAATGAGCAGTTCTTC. The whole variable domain, filled in from reference TRBV7-2 and TRBJ2-1, reads GAGVSQSPSNKVTEKGKDVELRCDPISGHTALYWYRQSLGQGLEFLIYFQGNSAPDKSGLPSDRFSAERTGGSVSTLTIQRTQQEDSAVYLCASSSPLAGGRNEQFFGPGTRLTVL.